This T cell receptor (beta chain) was sequenced in a study of cytomegalovirus exposure and HLA in healthy donors. Only in-frame clones appear in the TCRdb table, and some are missing; sequencing was by immunoSEQ multiplex PCR. There are about 220,000 clones in the sample; about 90% occur only once, and 1% to 1.2% lies in the top ten. Germline assignment: CDR1 SGHDT and CDR2 YYEEEE. The CDR3 sequence is 15 residues long. V lost 3 bases to trimming and J lost 5 bases; unmatched junction nucleotides: 10. This sequence joins TRBV5-6 and TRBJ1-2; 7 bases align to TRBD1. Specimen: PBMCs. The receptor was derived from a woman aged 18-30 years in good health and CMV-seronegative. CDR3: CASSSWDSFWYGYTF. CDR3 nucleotide sequence: TGTGCCAGCAGCTCTTGGGACAGCTTTTGGTATGGCTACACCTTC.